The clone carrying this T cell receptor (beta chain) was seen more than once but under ten times. V lost 0 bases, J lost 6 bases, and 13 bases lay in between. This CDR3 region has 15 residues. CDR1 is SGHRS, CDR2 YFSETQ, per germline. The TCRbeta library incorporated unique molecular identifiers. TCRdb reprocessed the PCR reads via MiXCR and lists one record per CDR3 protein. Of hundreds of thousands of distinct CDR3 sequences in the sample, approximately 12% were seen once. This record belongs to a study of T-cell reconstitution after alpha-beta-depleted transplantation in children. V is TRBV5-1 and J is TRBJ2-1; D not resolved. This receptor was taken from a human donor who donated a stem cell graft to a child with combined immunodeficiency. The sequencing used PBMCs from the stem cell graft donor, collected from the stem cell graft. The CDR3 spells CASSLVGDKRNEQFF. The CDR3 nucleotides are TGCGCCAGCAGCTTGGTTGGGGATAAGCGCAATGAGCAGTTCTTC.